The T cell receptor beta chain under discussion was sequenced for a study of glioma-infiltrating T cells after dendritic cell vaccination. The overall study: Three intradermal dendritic cell vaccine injections were given every two weeks.

Input was approximately 2.2 ug genomic DNA, or all available if less. The assay was immunoSEQ multiplex PCR, and TCRdb's table has in-frame clones only and misses some. The repertoire includes fewer than 50,000 clones, approximately 83% of them detected once, and approximately 10% sits in the top ten. The CDR3 is 13 amino acids. The germline CDR1 and CDR2 sequences are SGHDN and FVKESK. V was trimmed by 0 bases and J by 4 bases, leaving 6 bases between them. In the case of this clone: This specimen includes other DNA sequences encoding the same CDR3.

This TCR was sampled from a human donor with glioblastoma. The sequenced sample was blood, obtained before dendritic cell vaccination. The rearrangement links TRBV14 to TRBJ1-2; D uncertain. CDR3 sequence reads: CASSQDYSYGYTF. CDR3 nucleotides: TGTGCCAGCAGCCAAGATTACAGCTATGGCTACACCTTC.